This TCR beta chain was sequenced for a study of T cells in Graves' hyperthyroidism and ophthalmopathy (dated by TCRdb to the late 2010s). For the study in its entirety: Peripheral blood samples were taken at the time of initial diagnosis, prior to any treatment. Whether ophthalmopathy could be predicted prospectively was tested in an independent validation cohort made up of 18 to 20 hyperthyroidism patients plus 17 patients who later progressed to ophthalmopathy. The paper reports TCR Vbeta CDR3 sequencing of about 140 peripheral blood samples: approximately 41 ophthalmopathy, roughly 80 hyperthyroidism and around 17 progressor patients. The 100 or so discovery patients were randomly split 7:3 into training and test sets. In about 6 Graves' hyperthyroidism patients, the study also compared T-cell repertoires from thyroid tissue with T-cell repertoires from blood. TCR V-J signatures able to tell the groups apart were searched for in a discovery cohort of approximately 95 patients, of whom 40 to 45 had Graves' ophthalmopathy and some 60 had stable Graves' hyperthyroidism. After sampling, hyperthyroidism patients received methimazole starting at 30 mg daily, and ophthalmopathy patients received high-dose intravenous methylprednisolone. Study-level results and caveats: A model built on a 13 V-J signature distinguished ophthalmopathy from stable hyperthyroidism, reaching over 85% sensitivity and under 84% specificity in cross-validation and 80%/75% in testing. In validation, progression to ophthalmopathy was predicted by the model with 70% to 71% sensitivity and about 72% specificity, a median of 6.5 months before onset. Sample size was not statistically predetermined, and investigators were not blinded to group allocation. Most expanded thyroid clonotypes (frequency above 0.001) were also found in blood, which suggests that blood repertoires may mirror thyroid immune responses.

The CDR3 runs 16 residues from the cysteine to the phenylalanine. CDR3 DNA only is kept here, 48 bases in frame from base 1. Sequences SGHRS (CDR1) and YFSETQ (CDR2) are obtained from the germline V gene. The V and J ends are trimmed by 3 bases and 3 bases, leaving 19 bases between them. This clonotype was recorded many times. The specificity of this receptor is unknown. No base quality values were provided; no much bigger clone lies one nucleotide off. The TCR beta CDR3 regions were amplified from RNA transcripts. For the first round of RT-PCR on the TCR CDR3, the HTBI primer set was used together with the Qiagen OneStep RT-PCR kit. Libraries were constructed in a second round of multiplex PCR, after which size selection and purification were carried out. Paired-end sequencing of the libraries was performed with 100 bp reads on an Illumina HiSeq2000. The study's own analysis went as follows. Raw data were processed with SOAPnuke, discarding reads with adapters, uncalled bases, mean Phred below 15, or no exact constant-primer or identifier match. High-quality paired reads were merged using COPE v1.2.5, and each unique nucleotide sequence was defined as a clonotype. MiTCR v1.1 was used to align clonotypes to the IMGT TRBV, TRBD and TRBJ reference segments. Analysis was restricted to V-J combinations with a frequency above 0.0001, which covered 99% to 99.2% of repertoires. A TCS score was defined as the ratio of F50 (clonal expansion) to E x V (chaos), with BLOSUM62-based TCRdist applied between CDR3 peptides within each V-J. Welch's t-statistics and random forest reduced 500 to 550 V-J features to under 15, which were used in a naive Bayes classifier (R e1071). TCRdb reprocessing: public reads trimmed at Q25 with fastp, clones called with MiXCR, in-frame beta chains kept. Every CDR3 protein is listed once, alongside the most common genes and DNA of its rows. The V and J calls, along with clone size, are taken from TCRdb and not from the paper's own processing. The sample profile shows roughly 420,000 distinct CDR3 sequences; around 13% of them were found once. The top ten hold 5% to 6% of the sample.

Graves' hyperthyroidism was defined as stable when no progression to ophthalmopathy occurred over 18 months of follow-up. Hyperthyroidism patients were newly diagnosed, with disease duration under 2 months, and aged 18 to 65 years. Exclusion was applied to patients with uncontrolled infections, other autoimmune diseases, pregnancy or lactation. Clinical symptoms, serum thyroxine and TRAb, thyroid ultrasound, and orbital computed tomography formed the basis for the diagnoses. PBMCs were separated from approximately 10 ml of fresh peripheral blood using Ficoll-Paque density gradient centrifugation. Total RNA was extracted with Trizol reagent, and quality was checked on an Agilent 2100 Bioanalyzer.

The TCR sequence derives from a woman aged 18-29 years with Graves' hyperthyroidism. Material for sequencing was blood. This sequence uses TRBV5-1 and TRBJ2-7; a tentative D call is TRBD2 (6 bases match). The nucleotide sequence is TGCGCCAGCAGCTCGGCCGGCGGGGTTGGGTTCTACGAGCAGTACTTC. Translated, this is CASSSAGGVGFYEQYF.